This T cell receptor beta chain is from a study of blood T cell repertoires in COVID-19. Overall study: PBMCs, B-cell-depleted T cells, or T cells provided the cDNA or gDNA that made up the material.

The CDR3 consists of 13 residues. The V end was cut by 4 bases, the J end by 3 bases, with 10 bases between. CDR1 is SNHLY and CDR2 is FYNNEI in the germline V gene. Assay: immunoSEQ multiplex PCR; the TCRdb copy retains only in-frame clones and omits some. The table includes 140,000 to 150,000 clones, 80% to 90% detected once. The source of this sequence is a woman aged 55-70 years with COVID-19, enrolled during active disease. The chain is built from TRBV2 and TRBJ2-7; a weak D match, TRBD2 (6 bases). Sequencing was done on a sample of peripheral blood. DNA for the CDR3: TGTGCCAGCAGTGCCCAGGGAGGCTACGAGCAGTACTTC. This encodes CASSAQGGYEQYF. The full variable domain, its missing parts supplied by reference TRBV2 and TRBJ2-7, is EPEVTQTPSHQVTQMGQEVILRCVPISNHLYFYWYRQILGQKVEFLVSFYNNEISEKSEIFDDQFSVERPDGSNFTLKIRSTKLEDSAMYFCASSAQGGYEQYFGPGTRLTVT.